The 7 T cell receptor beta chains reported below all come from one sample, sequenced in a study of blood T cell repertoires in COVID-19. TCRdb's copy holds only in-frame clones and misses some; the assay was immunoSEQ multiplex PCR. This sample has roughly 330,000 clones, with approximately 89% found just once. The sample consisted of PBMCs or T cells enriched from blood (not recorded which). Receptors originate from a woman in her 30s who had recovered from COVID-19.

The chain has TRBV2 and TRBJ2-6; D ambiguous. Germline V gives CDR1 SNHLY, CDR2 FYNNEI. The CDR3 is 14 residues long. Trimming shortened V by 5 bases and J by 0 bases, and 5 bases separated the two germline ends. CDR3 nucleotide sequence: TGTGCCAGCAGTCTGAGCTCTGGGGCCAACGTCCTGACTTTC. This translates into CASSLSSGANVLTF.

The V call is TRBV6-5, the J call TRBJ1-2; TRBD1 aligns across 7 bases. The CDR3 spans 15 residues. With 3 bases clipped from V and 8 bases from J, the junction kept 12 bases outside the gene matches. The germline V gene encodes CDR1 MNHEY and CDR2 SVGAGI. The CDR3 sequence is CASSYVNRGPEGYTF. The DNA for the CDR3 is TGTGCCAGCAGTTATGTGAACAGGGGCCCGGAGGGCTACACCTTC.

The chain links TRBV7-2 to TRBJ1-5; possibly TRBD1 for D (5 bases). V dropped 2 bases and J dropped 7 bases, with 12 bases sitting between them. Looked up from germline, CDR1 is SGHTA and CDR2 is FQGNSA. The CDR3 loop spans 14 amino acids. The CDR3 sequence: CASSLPGGGQPQHF. Written as DNA, the CDR3 is TGTGCCAGCAGCTTACCGGGGGGTGGACAGCCCCAGCATTTT. Variable domain in full (rest from reference TRBV7-2 and TRBJ1-5): GAGVSQSPSNKVTEKGKDVELRCDPISGHTALYWYRQSLGQGLEFLIYFQGNSAPDKSGLPSDRFSAERTGGSVSTLTIQRTQQEDSAVYLCASSLPGGGQPQHFGDGTRLSIL.

V and J are TRBV25-1 and TRBJ1-4; a weak D match, TRBD1 (6 bases). Per the germline V gene, CDR1 is MGHDK and CDR2 is SYGVNS. V was trimmed by 3 bases and J by 3 bases, leaving 14 bases between them. The CDR3 runs to 16 residues. The CDR3 is CASSDLGTQANEKLFF. The CDR3 bases are TGTGCCAGCAGTGACCTGGGGACACAGGCTAATGAAAAACTGTTTTTT.

This chain links TRBV2 with TRBJ1-6; D uncertain. The length of the CDR3 is 16 residues. Germline lookup yields CDR1 SNHLY and CDR2 FYNNEI. The germline V and J ends were trimmed by 4 bases and 0 bases, with 10 bases remaining between them. The CDR3, as DNA: TGTGCCAGCAGTGGAACGGTGAGCTCCTATAATTCACCCCTCCACTTT. Encoded protein: CASSGTVSSYNSPLHF. The complete variable domain, with remaining parts taken from reference TRBV2 and TRBJ1-6, reads EPEVTQTPSHQVTQMGQEVILRCVPISNHLYFYWYRQILGQKVEFLVSFYNNEISEKSEIFDDQFSVERPDGSNFTLKIRSTKLEDSAMYFCASSGTVSSYNSPLHFGNGTRLTVT.

The chain has TRBV7-9 and TRBJ2-7, with D unresolved. V lost 2 bases to trimming and J lost 5 bases, with 7 bases between them. The CDR3 is made up of 12 amino acids. Germline V gene sequence: CDR1 SEHNR, CDR2 FQNEAQ (reference sequence). The CDR3 region has the DNA TGTGCCAGCAGCTTATACTTGGACGAGCAGTACTTC. Encoded protein: CASSLYLDEQYF.

V and J are TRBV10-2 and TRBJ2-5; TRBD2 is a possible D gene (6 bases). Germline CDR1 reads WSHSY; CDR2 reads SAAADI. The length of the CDR3 is 13 residues. V gave up 8 bases and J gave up 4 bases, with 14 bases separating them. The CDR3 DNA reads as TGCGCCAGCTCCTGGGCGGGGCGAGAGACCCAGTACTTC. Its protein is CASSWAGRETQYF.